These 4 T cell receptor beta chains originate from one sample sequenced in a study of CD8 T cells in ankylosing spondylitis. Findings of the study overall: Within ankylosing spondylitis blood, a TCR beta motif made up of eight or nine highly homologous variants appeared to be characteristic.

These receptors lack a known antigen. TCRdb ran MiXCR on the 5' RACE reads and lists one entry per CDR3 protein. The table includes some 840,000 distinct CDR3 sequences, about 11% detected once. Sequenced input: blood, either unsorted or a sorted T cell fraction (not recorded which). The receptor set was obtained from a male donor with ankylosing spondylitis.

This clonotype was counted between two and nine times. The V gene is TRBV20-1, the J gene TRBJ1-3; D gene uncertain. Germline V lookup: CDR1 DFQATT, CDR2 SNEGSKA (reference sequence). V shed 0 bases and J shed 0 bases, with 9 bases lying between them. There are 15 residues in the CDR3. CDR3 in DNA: TGCAGTGCTAGAGATAGGAGGAGCTCTGGAAACACCATATATTTT. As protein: CSARDRRSSGNTIYF.

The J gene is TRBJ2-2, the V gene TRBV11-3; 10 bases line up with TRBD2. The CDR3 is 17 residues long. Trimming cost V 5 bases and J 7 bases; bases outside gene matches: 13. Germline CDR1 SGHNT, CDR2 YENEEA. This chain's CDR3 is CASSRGLTSGDVGELFF. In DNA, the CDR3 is TGTGCCAGCAGCCGTGGCCTCACTAGCGGGGACGTCGGGGAGCTGTTTTTT.

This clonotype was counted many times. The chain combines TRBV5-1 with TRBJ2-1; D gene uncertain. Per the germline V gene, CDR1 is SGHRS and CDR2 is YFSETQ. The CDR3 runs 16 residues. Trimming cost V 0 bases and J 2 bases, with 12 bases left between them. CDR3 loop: CASSLELATAYNEQFF. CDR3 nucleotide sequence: TGCGCCAGCAGCTTGGAATTGGCTACAGCCTACAATGAGCAGTTCTTC.

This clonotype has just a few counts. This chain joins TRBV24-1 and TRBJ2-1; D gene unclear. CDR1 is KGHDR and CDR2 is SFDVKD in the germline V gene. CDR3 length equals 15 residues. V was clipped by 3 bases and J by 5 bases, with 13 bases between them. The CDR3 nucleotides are TGTGCCACCAGTGATCCAGGTTCGACTGACAATGAGCAGTTCTTC. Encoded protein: CATSDPGSTDNEQFF.